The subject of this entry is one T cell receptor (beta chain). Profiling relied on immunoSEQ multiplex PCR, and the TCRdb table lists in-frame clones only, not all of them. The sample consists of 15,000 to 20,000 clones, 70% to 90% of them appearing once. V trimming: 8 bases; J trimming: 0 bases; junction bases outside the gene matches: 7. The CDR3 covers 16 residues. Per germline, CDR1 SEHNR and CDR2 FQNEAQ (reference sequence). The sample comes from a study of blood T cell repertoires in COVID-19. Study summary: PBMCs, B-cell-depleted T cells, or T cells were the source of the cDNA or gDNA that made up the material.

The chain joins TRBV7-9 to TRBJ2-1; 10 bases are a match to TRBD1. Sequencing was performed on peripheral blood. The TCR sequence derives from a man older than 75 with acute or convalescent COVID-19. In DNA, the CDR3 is TGTGCCAGCGAAAAAAGACAGGGGGCCTCCTACAATGAGCAGTTCTTC. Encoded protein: CASEKRQGASYNEQFF.